This TCR beta chain was recorded in a study of tissue T cells after allogeneic stem cell transplantation. The CDR3 is made up of 14 amino acids. Per the germline V gene, CDR1 is MNHEY and CDR2 is SVGAGI. V lost 7 bases and J 2 bases, leaving 14 bases between the germline ends. About this clone: What it recognizes is unknown.

Sequencing of TCRbeta CDR3 at survey depth gave sequences and template counts. Profiling relied on immunoSEQ multiplex PCR, and the TCRdb table lists in-frame clones only, not all of them. This sample yields under 2,000 clones, of which just under 70% are seen a single time; under 25% belongs to the top ten. Study results and caveats: Only a limited share of tissue TCRs appeared in blood or spleen. Motif-based clustering found tissue-specific repertoire signatures shared across patients, though few clones were shared.

The starting material was tissue from the stomach, obtained at autopsy. The chain is built from TRBV6-5 and TRBJ1-1; perhaps TRBD1 as D (6 bases). This sequence was found in a female donor over 55 with lung cancer. The CDR3 nucleotides read TGTGCCAGCACCCTATCGACAGGTAACACTGAAGCTTTCTTT. Protein product: CASTLSTGNTEAFF.